This T cell receptor (beta chain) was sequenced for a study of T-cell memory formation after mild COVID-19. Between the trimmed V and J ends, which lost 3 bases and 9 bases, there was a span of 14 bases. This CDR3 has 12 residues. Germline V gene lookup returns CDR1 GTSNPN and CDR2 SVGIG (reference sequence). There are a few counts of this clonotype. TCRdb re-called the 5' RACE reads through MiXCR, storing one row per CDR3 protein. This table holds about 360,000 distinct CDR3 sequences, 14% found once. The chain combines TRBV30 with TRBJ2-5; D is perhaps TRBD2 (5 bases). This TCR was recovered from a man between 18 and 35 years old who had mild COVID-19 (a few samples of this study predate the infection). Cell type and time point are not known. The sequenced material came from PBMCs or a T cell subset sorted from them (not recorded which). CDR3 protein: CAWRVSGLAQYF. CDR3 bases: TGTGCCTGGAGAGTCAGCGGTTTGGCCCAGTACTTC.